The next 14 T cell receptor beta chains were all read from a single sample in a study of T cells in Graves' hyperthyroidism and ophthalmopathy. Amplification yielded TCR beta CDR3 regions, with RNA transcripts as the source. The HTBI primer set was used in a first-round RT-PCR of the TCR CDR3. TCRdb used MiXCR to reprocess the multiplex PCR reads, holding one entry per CDR3 protein. Of about 400,000 distinct CDR3 sequences listed, more than 15% are singletons. The sequenced sample consisted of blood. These receptors originate from a woman younger than 30 with Graves' hyperthyroidism that later progressed to Graves' ophthalmopathy.

In its sample, this clonotype was seen many times. This sequence joins TRBV12-3 or TRBV12-4 and TRBJ2-5, with 13 bases aligning to TRBD2. This CDR3 spans 16 amino acids. V was pared by 4 bases and J by 1 base, with 3 bases of the junction left unmatched. The chain's CDR3 is CASSSTSGRLQETQYF. The CDR3 DNA is TGTGCCAGCAGTTCGACTAGCGGGAGGCTCCAAGAGACCCAGTACTTC.

This clonotype was seen at least ten times. The genes are TRBV28 and TRBJ2-4, with a tentative D call TRBD2 (5 bases). This CDR3 has 14 amino acids. Germline V gene lookup returns CDR1 MDHEN and CDR2 SYDVKM. The ends were cut back, 6 bases at V and 6 bases at J, with 15 bases in the middle. CDR3 region: CASSSPRGSNIQYF. Written as DNA, the CDR3 is TGTGCCAGCAGCTCCCCCCGGGGATCAAACATTCAGTACTTC.

For this clonotype: A much larger clone sits a single nucleotide away, making a read error possible. The J gene is TRBJ2-4, the V gene TRBV13, with D unclear. Germline lookup yields CDR1 PRHDT and CDR2 FYEKMQ (reference sequence). The CDR3 covers 15 residues. The CDR3 sequence is CASSSERKAKSIQYF. As DNA, the CDR3 is TGTGCCAGCAGCTCGGAGCGTAAAGCCAAAAGCATTCAGTACTTC.

This clonotype came up many times. The chain employs TRBV7-9 and TRBJ2-1; D gene uncertain. This CDR3 contains 17 residues. Trimming shortened V by 2 bases and J by 0 bases, and 14 bases separated the two germline ends. Germline V lookup: CDR1 SEHNR, CDR2 FQNEAQ (reference sequence). DNA for the CDR3: TGTGCCAGCAGCTTAAGTCATCGATCGAGCTCCTACAATGAGCAGTTCTTC. It yields the protein CASSLSHRSSSYNEQFF.

A few counts support this clonotype. The J gene is TRBJ1-2, the V gene TRBV28, with TRBD1 matching 7 bases. J lost 2 bases, V lost 2 bases, and 8 bases had no gene match. This CDR3 has 16 amino acids. Looked up from germline, CDR1 is MDHEN and CDR2 is SYDVKM. CDR3 in DNA: TGTGCCAGCAGTTTACCCCCGGGACAGAGGAACTATGGCTACACCTTC. It encodes CASSLPPGQRNYGYTF.

This clonotype occurred many times. This chain uses TRBV11-3 with TRBJ1-1; D is uncertain. Germline lookup yields CDR1 SGHNT and CDR2 YENEEA. This CDR3 region has 13 residues. V lost 0 bases and J 5 bases, leaving 7 bases between the germline ends. CDR3 protein: CASSLEGGTEAFF. The CDR3 DNA follows: TGTGCCAGCAGCTTAGAGGGTGGAACTGAAGCTTTCTTT.

In DNA, the CDR3 is TGTGCCAGCAGCCCGGGACAGTCTACTTCCTACGAGCAGTACTTC. Protein product: CASSPGQSTSYEQYF. The chain links TRBV4-2 to TRBJ2-7; 7 nucleotides align to TRBD1. Germline V gene lookup returns CDR1 LGHNA and CDR2 YNFKEQ. CDR3 length equals 15 residues. The ends lost 4 bases at V and 1 base at J; junction bases unmatched: 7.

This clonotype was found many times. CDR3 nucleotides: TGTGCCAGCAGCTCTAGACTAGCGACAAACACAGATACGCAGTATTTT. As protein: CASSSRLATNTDTQYF. The V gene is TRBV5-6, the J gene TRBJ2-3; TRBD2 matches 8 bases. Germline CDR1 reads SGHDT; CDR2 reads YYEEEE. V was clipped by 3 bases and J by 2 bases; unmatched bases: 8. The CDR3 covers 16 residues.

This clonotype showed up many times. The chain recombines TRBV13 with TRBJ2-2; D is perhaps TRBD2 (6 bases). CDR3 length equals 15 residues. Germline V gene lookup returns CDR1 PRHDT and CDR2 FYEKMQ (reference sequence). The germline V and J ends were trimmed by 5 bases and 5 bases, with 15 bases remaining between them. The CDR3 here is CASSLTGTSTGELFF. DNA of the CDR3: TGTGCCAGCAGCCTTACCGGGACTTCAACCGGGGAGCTGTTTTTT.

This clonotype was seen repeatedly, ten times or more. The J gene is TRBJ2-1, the V gene TRBV9; D not certain. Trimming took off 2 bases at V and 9 bases at J, with 12 bases between the two ends. Germline V gene data show CDR1 as SGDLS and CDR2 as YYNGEE. This CDR3 region has 13 residues. The CDR3 loop reads CASSVQDRGEQFF. In nucleotides, the CDR3 is TGTGCCAGCAGCGTCCAGGACCGCGGTGAGCAGTTCTTC.

The genes are TRBV20-1 and TRBJ2-1; D gene unclear. The V gene lost 2 bases and the J gene lost 0 bases, with 14 bases spanning the gap. The germline V gene has CDR1 DFQATT and CDR2 SNEGSKA (reference sequence). This CDR3 has 16 amino acids. The CDR3: CSARSRVLSSYNEQFF. The DNA of the CDR3 is TGCAGTGCTAGATCGCGAGTTCTAAGCTCCTACAATGAGCAGTTCTTC.

The table lists this clonotype with many counts. The chain recombines TRBV6-5 with TRBJ2-1; 13 positions match TRBD2. V shed 2 bases, J shed 4 bases, and the junction held 5 bases outside the gene matches. Germline V gene sequence: CDR1 MNHEY, CDR2 SVGAGI. The CDR3 consists of 17 residues. CDR3 residues: CASSYTSGGGWYNEQFF. CDR3 nucleotides: TGTGCCAGCAGTTACACTAGCGGGGGGGGTTGGTACAATGAGCAGTTCTTC.

This clonotype was observed a handful of times. J is TRBJ2-3 and V is TRBV7-2; TRBD2 matches at 13 bases. V lost 1 base and J lost 5; bases outside the gene matches: 6. Germline CDR1 SGHTA, CDR2 FQGNSA. The CDR3 runs 17 residues. In DNA, the CDR3 is TGTGCCAGCAGCTTAGGAACTAGCGGGAGGGCCATAGATACGCAGTATTTT. It encodes CASSLGTSGRAIDTQYF.

This clonotype was counted many times. This rearrangement joins TRBV18 to TRBJ2-3, with 8 positions matching TRBD1. Per germline, CDR1 KGHSH and CDR2 LQKENI. Trimming at V came to 4 bases and at J to 2 bases, leaving 11 bases not matched to a gene. The CDR3 runs to 17 residues. CDR3 nucleotide sequence: TGTGCCAGCTCACTAGCGACAGGGGTCGATTTCACAGATACGCAGTATTTT. Translated, it gives CASSLATGVDFTDTQYF. The full variable domain, with the rest looked up from reference TRBV18 and TRBJ2-3, is NAGVMQNPRHLVRRRGQEARLRCSPMKGHSHVYWYRQLPEEGLKFMVYLQKENIIDESGMPKERFSAEFPKEGPSILRIQQVVRGDSAAYFCASSLATGVDFTDTQYFGPGTRLTVL.